The 12 T cell receptor beta chains below come from one sample, sequenced in a study of Graves' ophthalmopathy and Graves' hyperthyroidism. As the template, RNA transcripts were used to amplify TCR beta CDR3 regions. RT-PCR with HTBI primers came first, then second-round multiplex PCR. TCRdb redid the calling of the multiplex PCR reads with MiXCR, one entry per CDR3 protein. This sample has about 400,000 distinct CDR3 sequences, with about a sixth found just once. The sample was peripheral blood. These receptors all come from a woman younger than 30 with Graves' ophthalmopathy.

This clonotype was observed at least ten times. J is TRBJ1-2 and V is TRBV10-3; 7 positions agree with TRBD1. There are 13 residues in the CDR3. The germline gives CDR1 ENHRY, CDR2 SYGVKD. The V gene end was trimmed by 8 bases and the J gene end by 4 bases; junction bases not matched to a gene: 7. For the CDR3, the DNA is TGTGCCATCGAGCGACAGGGCGGCTATGGCTACACCTTC. It codes for CAIERQGGYGYTF.

The chain joins TRBV12-5 to TRBJ2-7; weak D call: TRBD1 (6 bases). Trimming removed 3 bases from V and 5 bases from J, with 23 bases in between. Germline V gene lookup returns CDR1 LGHNT and CDR2 FRNRAP. This CDR3 is 17 amino acids long. CDR3 loop: CASGFSTLRQAPDEQYF. Written as DNA, the CDR3 is TGTGCTAGTGGTTTCTCCACCCTTAGACAGGCCCCCGACGAGCAGTACTTC.

This clonotype was picked up many times. The chain links TRBV6-5 to TRBJ1-5; D is unresolved. The CDR3 totals 15 residues. Trimming cost V 0 bases and J 9 bases, with 15 bases left between them. CDR1 MNHEY and CDR2 SVGAGI come from the germline V gene. In DNA, the CDR3 is TGTGCCAGCAGTTACTCGAATCCATCCCTATGGCCCCAGCATTTT. It codes for CASSYSNPSLWPQHF.

The sample holds many counts of this clonotype. The chain recombines TRBV14 with TRBJ1-1, with 9 bases aligning to TRBD1. V trimming: 1 base; J trimming: 0 bases; junction bases outside the gene matches: 3. The CDR3 is 16 residues long. Germline V gene lookup returns CDR1 SGHDN and CDR2 FVKESK. The CDR3 reads CASSQGWDRVNTEAFF. As DNA, the CDR3 is TGTGCCAGCAGCCAAGGGTGGGACAGGGTGAACACTGAAGCTTTCTTT.

This clonotype was counted ten times or more. The rearrangement joins TRBV6-1 to TRBJ1-5; D is perhaps TRBD1 (6 bases). Trimming stripped 2 bases from V and 6 bases from J, with 11 bases between. Germline V CDR1 and CDR2: MNHNS, SASEGT. This CDR3 has 14 amino acids. CDR3 sequence reads: CASSELGAGQPQHF. For the CDR3, the DNA is TGTGCCAGCAGTGAATTGGGGGCAGGTCAGCCCCAGCATTTT.

This clonotype was seen repeatedly, ten times or more. The chain links TRBV12-3 or TRBV12-4 to TRBJ1-3; D is perhaps TRBD1 (5 bases). V lost 6 bases and J 0 bases, leaving 12 bases between the germline ends. CDR3 length equals 15 residues. Here the CDR3 reads CASRSQGDSGNTIYF. The CDR3 nucleotides are TGTGCCAGCAGATCTCAGGGAGACTCTGGAAACACCATATATTTT.

The chain is built from TRBV15 and TRBJ2-2, with 10 bases fitting TRBD1. The CDR3 consists of 15 residues. In germline, CDR1 is LNHNV, CDR2 YYDKDF (reference sequence). V shed 3 bases and J 3 bases; nucleotides not matched to a gene: 1. The CDR3 loop reads CATSRGQGYTGELFF. CDR3 coding DNA: TGTGCCACCAGCAGGGGACAGGGGTACACCGGGGAGCTGTTTTTT.

This clonotype was counted at least ten times. The rearrangement uses TRBV3-1 and TRBJ2-7; the D is unclear. Germline CDR1 and CDR2: LGHDT and YNNKEL (reference sequence). The CDR3 totals 13 residues. The V end lost 0 bases, the J end lost 1 base, and 4 bases lay between the germline ends. CDR3 in DNA: TGTGCCAGCAGCCAAGATCGTTCCTACGAGCAGTACTTC. It yields the protein CASSQDRSYEQYF.

In its sample, this clonotype was seen many times. The chain uses TRBV6-1 and TRBJ1-2; 7 nucleotides agree with TRBD1. The junction had 12 bases not matched to a gene; V was cut back by 2 bases and J by 3 bases. The CDR3 loop spans 17 amino acids. Per the germline V gene, CDR1 is MNHNS and CDR2 is SASEGT. The chain's CDR3 is CASSEIRGRQGDYGYTF. The CDR3 DNA reads TGTGCCAGCAGTGAAATTCGAGGGAGACAGGGCGACTATGGCTACACCTTC.

This clonotype was recorded at least ten times. The chain is built from TRBV28 and TRBJ2-5; 9 bases are shared with TRBD2. Germline CDR1 and CDR2: MDHEN and SYDVKM. Trimming took 3 bases from V and 3 from J; bases not matched to a gene: 2. This CDR3 comprises 14 residues. The CDR3 protein is CASSFQRGEETQYF. The CDR3 region has the DNA TGTGCCAGCAGTTTCCAGCGGGGGGAAGAGACCCAGTACTTC.

The sample holds many counts of this clonotype. The chain links TRBV10-3 to TRBJ2-7; D perhaps matches TRBD2 (7 bases). V shed 11 bases and J shed 4 bases, with 12 bases lying between them. This CDR3 is 11 amino acids long. Per the germline V gene, CDR1 is ENHRY and CDR2 is SYGVKD. CDR3 nucleotide sequence: TGTGCCTCGGGGGGCATTTACGAGCAGTACTTC. Residues: CASGGIYEQYF.

This clonotype was seen many times. The rearrangement links TRBV27 to TRBJ1-2; 8 bases agree with TRBD1. From germline, CDR1 is MNHEY and CDR2 SMNVEV (reference sequence). The CDR3 sequence is 13 residues long. The J segment lost 7 bases and the V segment lost 5 bases, leaving 6 bases of the junction unmatched. The CDR3 DNA is TGTGCCAGCAGTCCCCGGACAGGGATTGGCTACACCTTC. Amino acid sequence: CASSPRTGIGYTF.